The rows below give T cell receptor beta chains drawn from one sample of a study of a mutant IDH1 vaccine in newly diagnosed glioma. Data came from immunoSEQ multiplex PCR; TCRdb stores just in-frame clones and leaves some out. This table has 60,000 to 70,000 clones, 75% to 90% appearing once. For these receptors, no antigen is known. Sample: PBMCs, taken from a glioma patient whose treatment included an IDH1 peptide vaccine. Receptors originate from a man aged 25-40 years with glioma. Both conserved end residues are part of each CDR3. Fields, in order: D gene, clone size, V gene, J gene, CDR3 protein, CDR3 DNA. D genes are given only for firm matches. Not all rows give a size; the values are once, few, many and, for expanded clones, a class.

NA	NA	TRBV19	TRBJ2-7	CASTSMAGSYEQYF	TGTGCCAGTACCTCTATGGCTGGTTCCTACGAGCAGTACTTC
NA	few	TRBV10-1	TRBJ1-5	CASSEMLSNQPQHF	TGCGCCAGCAGTGAGATGTTAAGCAATCAGCCCCAGCATTTT
TRBD2	NA	TRBV6-4	TRBJ2-3	CASSESGGAPDTQYF	TGTGCCAGCAGTGAAAGCGGGGGGGCCCCAGATACGCAGTATTTT
NA	NA	TRBV21-1	TRBJ1-1	CASSCSGQGKTEAFF	TGTGCCAGCTCCTGCTCGGGACAGGGGAAAACTGAAGCTTTCTTT
NA	few	TRBV10-3	TRBJ1-1	CAISESGRMNTEAFF	TGTGCCATCAGTGAGTCGGGACGGATGAACACTGAAGCTTTCTTT
NA	NA	TRBV7-9	TRBJ1-2	CASEGVANYGYTF	TGTGCCAGTGAGGGGGTCGCTAACTATGGCTACACCTTC
NA	NA	TRBV27	TRBJ2-1	CASSFYSPHNEQFF	TGTGCCAGCAGTTTTTACAGCCCGCACAATGAGCAGTTCTTC
TRBD1	NA	TRBV29-1	TRBJ1-3	CSVVAGGVGNTIYF	TGCAGCGTTGTCGCAGGGGGCGTTGGAAACACCATATATTTT
NA	NA	TRBV19	TRBJ1-4	CASSSAGVEKLFF	TGTGCCAGTAGTTCCGCAGGGGTAGAAAAACTGTTTTTT
NA	NA	TRBV2	TRBJ1-4	CLGRGARDEKLFF	TGTCTCGGGAGGGGGGCTCGAGACGAAAAACTGTTTTTT
NA	NA	TRBV7-9	TRBJ1-2	CASSLGTAKNYGYTF	TGTGCCAGCAGCTTAGGGACAGCGAAAAACTATGGCTACACCTTC
TRBD2	NA	TRBV7-9	TRBJ2-1	CASSLGTSGGPSYNEQFF	TGTGCCAGCAGCTTAGGGACTAGCGGGGGGCCGTCCTACAATGAGCAGTTCTTC
NA	NA	TRBV18	TRBJ1-1	CASSQLTNTEAFF	TGTGCCAGCTCACAGCTTACGAACACTGAAGCTTTCTTT
TRBD1	NA	TRBV4-1	TRBJ1-3	CASSRDRDSSGNTIYF	TGCGCCAGCAGCCGGGACAGGGACAGCTCTGGAAACACCATATATTTT
TRBD1	NA	TRBV12-5	TRBJ1-5	CASGLSIPTGYQPQHF	TGTGCTAGTGGTTTGTCAATTCCGACAGGGTACCAGCCCCAGCATTTT
NA	NA	TRBV4-1	TRBJ2-7	CASSQDRDSNEQYF	TGCGCTAGCAGCCAAGATCGGGATTCGAACGAGCAGTACTTC
TRBD1	NA	TRBV2	TRBJ2-7	CASRNRDRVYEQYF	TGTGCCAGCAGGAACCGGGACAGGGTCTACGAGCAGTACTTC
TRBD1	NA	TRBV11-2	TRBJ1-1	CASSLEGPGQGVNTEAFF	TGTGCCAGCAGCTTAGAAGGACCGGGACAGGGGGTGAACACTGAAGCTTTCTTT
NA	NA	TRBV18	TRBJ2-2	CASSPMNTGELFF	TGTGCCAGCTCACCTATGAACACCGGGGAGCTGTTTTTT
NA	NA	TRBV6-5	TRBJ2-7	CASSYESGQSNYEQYF	TGTGCCAGCAGTTACGAGTCAGGGCAGAGTAACTACGAGCAGTACTTC
NA	NA	TRBV13	TRBJ1-2	CASSLGTGNYGYTF	TGTGCCAGCAGCTTAGGAACGGGTAACTATGGCTACACCTTC
NA	NA	TRBV6-4	TRBJ2-3	CASSEQDRDTQYF	TGTGCCAGCAGTGAGCAAGACAGAGATACGCAGTATTTT
TRBD2	NA	TRBV29-1	TRBJ2-2	CSVMRLAGGDGELFF	TGCAGCGTAATGAGACTAGCGGGGGGAGACGGGGAGCTGTTTTTT
NA	NA	TRBV10-2	TRBJ2-5	CASSESTTANARTQYF	TGCGCCAGCAGTGAGTCGACGACAGCTAACGCGCGGACCCAGTACTTC
NA	NA	TRBV28	TRBJ1-1	CASSLPMENTEAFF	TGTGCCAGCAGTTTACCTATGGAGAACACTGAAGCTTTCTTT
TRBD2	NA	TRBV6-5	TRBJ2-5	CASREGTWGGETQYF	TGTGCCAGCAGGGAGGGGACCTGGGGGGGAGAGACCCAGTACTTC
TRBD1	NA	TRBV11-1	TRBJ2-3	CASRIRDRGTTDTQYF	TGTGCCAGCAGAATTCGGGACAGGGGAACCACAGATACGCAGTATTTT
TRBD1	NA	TRBV5-1	TRBJ1-1	CASSLTGGRGTEAFF	TGCGCCAGCAGCTTGACAGGGGGGCGTGGGACTGAAGCTTTCTTT
NA	NA	TRBV4-2	TRBJ1-2	CASGTGTSNYGYTF	TGTGCCAGCGGAACAGGGACTTCTAACTATGGCTACACCTTC
NA	NA	TRBV2	TRBJ2-1	CASSPVAAGNEQFF	TGTGCCAGCAGCCCTGTGGCGGCGGGGAATGAGCAGTTCTTC
TRBD2	NA	TRBV5-5	TRBJ2-1	CASSLVGGGRNEQFF	TGTGCCAGCAGCTTGGTCGGCGGGGGGCGGAATGAGCAGTTCTTC
NA	NA	TRBV6-1	TRBJ1-4	CASRHAVAEKLFF	TGTGCCAGCAGGCATGCTGTCGCAGAAAAACTGTTTTTT
TRBD1	NA	TRBV6-5	TRBJ1-2	CASSYSGQGFGYTF	TGTGCCAGCAGTTACTCCGGACAGGGGTTTGGCTACACCTTC
TRBD1	NA	TRBV4-2	TRBJ1-4	CASSQATGTGNEKLFF	TGTGCCAGCAGCCAAGCGACCGGGACAGGGAATGAAAAACTGTTTTTT
TRBD2	NA	TRBV19	TRBJ2-7	CARQRLAGSHEQYF	TGTGCCAGACAGAGACTAGCGGGGAGTCACGAGCAGTACTTC
NA	NA	TRBV27	TRBJ2-7	CASSPTGAPSYEQYF	TGTGCCAGCAGTCCAACAGGAGCCCCCTCCTACGAGCAGTACTTC
TRBD2	NA	TRBV4-1	TRBJ2-3	CASSQEVRGGPDTQYF	TGCGCCAGCAGCCAAGAAGTGCGGGGGGGGCCAGATACGCAGTATTTT
TRBD1	NA	TRBV4-1	TRBJ2-6	CASGLIRTGGFSGANVLTF	TGCGCCAGCGGGCTTATCCGGACAGGGGGCTTCTCTGGGGCCAACGTCCTGACTTTC
NA	NA	TRBV18	TRBJ1-3	CASSPQGISGNTIYF	TGTGCCAGCTCACCACAGGGGATATCCGGAAACACCATATATTTT
TRBD1	NA	TRBV5-1	TRBJ2-7	CASSLDRGSYEQYF	TGCGCCAGCAGCTTGGACAGGGGATCCTACGAGCAGTACTTC
TRBD2	NA	TRBV10-2	TRBJ2-3	CASSPGLAGDADTQYF	TGCGCCAGCAGCCCGGGACTAGCGGGGGATGCAGATACGCAGTATTTT
NA	NA	TRBV5-4	TRBJ1-5	CASSLSGSNQPQHF	TGTGCCAGCAGCTTGAGTGGTAGCAATCAGCCCCAGCATTTT
NA	NA	TRBV5-4	TRBJ1-2	CASSRPPDYGYTF	TGTGCCAGCAGCCGACCGCCGGATTATGGCTACACCTTC
TRBD1	once	TRBV4-1	TRBJ1-4	CASSQMTGATNEKLFF	TGCGCCAGCAGCCAAATGACAGGGGCCACTAATGAAAAACTGTTTTTT
TRBD1	NA	TRBV7-9	TRBJ1-1	CASSLARDRITEAFF	TGTGCCAGCAGCTTAGCACGGGACAGAATCACTGAAGCTTTCTTT
NA	NA	TRBV28	TRBJ1-3	CASSLLPGNTIYF	TGTGCCAGCAGTTTATTACCTGGAAACACCATATATTTT
TRBD2	NA	TRBV10-2	TRBJ2-1	CASTRGGNYGNEQFF	TGCGCCAGCACCCGGGGGGGGAACTACGGAAATGAGCAGTTCTTC
TRBD2	NA	TRBV5-4	TRBJ2-1	CASSLGLAGLMDEQFF	TGTGCCAGCAGCTTGGGACTAGCGGGGTTGATGGATGAGCAGTTCTTC
TRBD1	once	TRBV18	TRBJ2-3	CASSPRTGPDTQYF	TGTGCCAGCTCACCTCGGACAGGGCCAGATACGCAGTATTTT